The 10 T cell receptor beta chains reported below all come from one sample, sequenced in a study of T cells in tuberculosis. The data were produced by immunoSEQ multiplex PCR, yet TCRdb's version contains in-frame clones alone and is incomplete. Here the sample spans 30,000 to 35,000 clones, approximately 90% being singletons. Sequencing used PBMCs. These receptors all stem from a donor between 10 and 35 years old with latent tuberculosis or without tuberculosis infection.

The V gene is TRBV6-6, the J gene TRBJ2-2; a possible D gene is TRBD2 (5 bases). The V gene lost 0 bases and the J gene lost 1 base, with 6 bases spanning the gap. The CDR3 spans 15 residues. The V gene's germline CDR1 is MNHNY and CDR2 SVGAGI (reference sequence). The CDR3 loop is CASSYSRENTGELFF. CDR3 nucleotides: TGTGCCAGCAGTTACTCGAGGGAGAACACCGGGGAGCTGTTTTTT.

The V call is TRBV6-5, the J call TRBJ2-3; 10 nucleotides align to TRBD2. Germline loops: CDR1 MNHEY, CDR2 SVGAGI. V was pared by 6 bases and J by 3 bases, with 6 bases of the junction left unmatched. CDR3 size: 15 residues. In DNA, the CDR3 is TGTGCCAGCAGACCCGGGACTAGCGAAACAGATACGCAGTATTTT. Residues: CASRPGTSETDTQYF.

The CDR3: CASSSDGTSGRKGKNIQYF. For the CDR3, the DNA is TGTGCCAGCAGCTCCGATGGGACTAGCGGGAGAAAGGGCAAAAACATTCAGTACTTC. The rearrangement uses TRBV13 and TRBJ2-4; 14 positions agree with TRBD2. J lost 3 bases, V lost 4 bases, and 11 bases had no gene match. Looked up from germline, CDR1 is PRHDT and CDR2 is FYEKMQ (reference sequence). There are 19 residues in the CDR3.

The gene calls are TRBV28 and TRBJ1-1; weak D call: TRBD1 (6 bases). Germline-derived CDR1 and CDR2 are MDHEN and SYDVKM. Trimming cost V 10 bases and J 0 bases, with 12 bases left between them. The CDR3 has 13 amino acids. In nucleotides, the CDR3 is TGTGCCACAGGGGATGTTATGAACACTGAAGCTTTCTTT. This sequence encodes CATGDVMNTEAFF.

The J gene is TRBJ2-2, the V gene TRBV30, with D uncertain. The CDR3 loop spans 16 amino acids. V was pared by 0 bases and J by 0 bases, with 11 bases between. Looked up from germline, CDR1 is GTSNPN and CDR2 is SVGIG (reference sequence). The CDR3 region has the DNA TGTGCCTGGAGTGTACTATGGCCGGCGAACACCGGGGAGCTGTTTTTT. It yields the protein CAWSVLWPANTGELFF. The whole variable domain, remainder taken from reference TRBV30 and TRBJ2-2, is SQTIHQWPATLVQPVGSPLSLECTVEGTSNPNLYWYRQAAGRGLQLLFYSVGIGQISSEVPQNLSASRPQDRQFILSSKKLLLSDSGFYLCAWSVLWPANTGELFFGEGSRLTVL.

The chain is built from TRBV9 and TRBJ1-1; D perhaps matches TRBD1 (5 bases). The CDR3 sequence is 13 residues long. V was shortened by 4 bases and J by 2 bases, with 9 bases between the two germline ends. The germline V gene encodes CDR1 SGDLS and CDR2 YYNGEE. The CDR3 DNA is TGTGCCAGCAGCTTTGGACATAACACTGAAGCTTTCTTT. This gives the protein CASSFGHNTEAFF.

This rearrangement joins TRBV6-5 to TRBJ2-7, with a possible D match to TRBD2 (5 bases). The CDR3 covers 12 residues. Trimming left V 4 bases short and J 3 bases short, with 7 bases between. CDR1 is MNHEY and CDR2 is SVGAGI in the germline V gene. The CDR3 region has the DNA TGTGCCAGCAGTTCACGGGGCTACGAGCAGTACTTC. This translates into CASSSRGYEQYF.

This clone was seen a single time. The chain combines TRBV29-1 with TRBJ1-3, with D possibly being TRBD1 (5 bases). In germline, CDR1 is SQVTM, CDR2 ANQGSEA. The V and J ends lost 0 bases and 4 bases respectively, with 13 bases between them. This CDR3 spans 15 amino acids. The CDR3, as DNA: TGCAGCGTTGAAGATGGGGCAGGCCTAGGAAACACCATATATTTT. Translated: CSVEDGAGLGNTIYF.

This chain links TRBV19 with TRBJ1-2; D remains ambiguous. V was cut by 6 bases and J by 3 bases, with 11 bases left in between. The CDR3 totals 13 residues. Germline CDR1 and CDR2: LNHDA and SQIVND (reference sequence). This CDR3 reads CASRGVRYYGYTF. CDR3 coding DNA: TGTGCCAGTAGAGGTGTCAGGTACTATGGCTACACCTTC.

The chain combines TRBV5-4 with TRBJ2-5; TRBD1 matches 7 bases. There are 14 residues in the CDR3. V was clipped by 0 bases and J by 3 bases; unmatched bases: 2. Germline values: CDR1 SGHNT, CDR2 YYREEE (reference sequence). The CDR3 nucleotides are TGTGCCAGCAGCTTGGGGGACAGTAAAGAGACCCAGTACTTC. Its translation is CASSLGDSKETQYF.